Following are 24 T cell receptor beta chains from one sample sequenced in a study of OX40 agonist ivuxolimab in advanced cancers. Assay: immunoSEQ multiplex PCR; the TCRdb copy retains only in-frame clones and omits some. The sample lists about 150,000 clones; 85% to 95% were seen once. The specimen comprised CD4+ or CD8+ T cells sorted from blood, sampled in a trial of the OX40 agonist ivuxolimab. The receptors originated from an adult with an advanced solid tumor such as melanoma, head and neck, liver or kidney cancer.

The table lists this clone with a few counts. This chain links TRBV5-1 with TRBJ1-4; D remains ambiguous. In germline, CDR1 is SGHRS, CDR2 YFSETQ. Trimming shortened V by 0 bases and J by 0 bases, and 9 bases separated the two germline ends. CDR3 size: 16 residues. The CDR3 region has the DNA TGCGCCAGCAGCTTGGGCCAGTCCACAACTAATGAAAAACTGTTTTTT. This translates into CASSLGQSTTNEKLFF.

The CDR3 region has the DNA TGTGCCAGCAGCACTACGTACCAAGAGACCCAGTACTTC. Its translation: CASSTTYQETQYF. V gene TRBV7-3 combines with J gene TRBJ2-5; no definite D call. Germline V gene data show CDR1 as SGHTA and CDR2 as FQGTGA. Between the trimmed V and J ends, which lost 5 bases and 0 bases, there was a span of 7 bases. The CDR3 consists of 13 residues.

The J gene is TRBJ2-5, the V gene TRBV12-5; D possibly corresponds to TRBD2 (7 bases). The V gene's germline CDR1 is LGHNT and CDR2 FRNRAP. V was pared by 0 bases and J by 7 bases, with 9 bases between. The CDR3 is 13 residues long. The CDR3 protein is CASGLVRGATQYF. The DNA for the CDR3 is TGTGCTAGTGGTTTGGTACGGGGGGCGACCCAGTACTTC.

The genes are TRBV9 and TRBJ2-2; 8 bases line up with TRBD1. J was trimmed by 7 bases and V by 0 bases; bases with no gene match: 5. This CDR3 has 15 amino acids. Germline V CDR1 and CDR2: SGDLS, YYNGEE. The CDR3 region is CASSVAGTGNGELFF. The CDR3 coding sequence is TGTGCCAGCAGCGTAGCTGGGACAGGAAACGGGGAGCTGTTTTTT.

The gene calls are TRBV4-1 and TRBJ1-5; D is unresolved. The CDR3 extends over 14 amino acids. The V and J ends lost 0 bases and 4 bases respectively, with 7 bases between them. Germline-derived CDR1 and CDR2 are MGHRA and YSYEKL. In nucleotides, the CDR3 is TGCGCCAGCAGCCAAGAACGGGGAAATCAGCCCCAGCATTTT. Encoded protein: CASSQERGNQPQHF.

The chain combines TRBV5-6 with TRBJ1-4, with D tentatively TRBD1 (6 bases). The CDR3 loop spans 14 amino acids. Germline assignment: CDR1 SGHDT and CDR2 YYEEEE. Trimming left V 1 base short and J 8 bases short, with 12 bases between. This chain's CDR3 is CASSLRGAGEKLFF. CDR3 nucleotide sequence: TGTGCCAGCAGCTTGAGGGGGGCAGGAGAAAAACTGTTTTTT.

J is TRBJ1-1 and V is TRBV5-1; 7 bases map to TRBD1. The V gene end was trimmed by 2 bases and the J gene end by 5 bases; junction bases not matched to a gene: 9. This CDR3 region has 15 residues. Germline V gene sequence: CDR1 SGHRS, CDR2 YFSETQ. The CDR3 region is CASSLRGPGWTEAFF. The CDR3 DNA reads as TGCGCCAGCAGCTTAAGGGGGCCAGGGTGGACTGAAGCTTTCTTT.

The chain joins TRBV11-1 to TRBJ1-3; D is uncertain. V gave up 5 bases and J gave up 4 bases, with 12 bases separating them. This CDR3 has 14 residues. Per the germline V gene, CDR1 is SGHAT and CDR2 is FQDESV (reference sequence). DNA for the CDR3: TGTGCCAGCAGCCCGTTCCCTCGAGGAAACACCATATATTTT. It specifies CASSPFPRGNTIYF.

V is TRBV5-1 and J is TRBJ1-1; no reliable D call. V gave up 0 bases and J gave up 1 base, with 10 bases separating them. Looked up from germline, CDR1 is SGHRS and CDR2 is YFSETQ. This CDR3 is built from 15 residues. Here the CDR3 reads CASSLAGARNTEAFF. CDR3 nucleotides: TGCGCCAGCAGCTTGGCCGGAGCGCGGAACACTGAAGCTTTCTTT. Combining the CDR3 with reference TRBV5-1 and TRBJ1-1 gives the whole variable domain KAGVTQTPRYLIKTRGQQVTLSCSPISGHRSVSWYQQTPGQGLQFLFEYFSETQRNKGNFPGRFSGRQFSNSRSEMNVSTLELGDSALYLCASSLAGARNTEAFFGQGTRLTVV.

This clone appeared a single time. The chain joins TRBV7-2 to TRBJ1-6; D ambiguous. Trimming pared 0 bases from V and 6 bases from J, leaving 9 bases between. The CDR3 covers 15 residues. Germline CDR1 and CDR2: SGHTA and FQGNSA. CDR3 nucleotides: TGTGCCAGCAGCTTAGCGGCTAACTCTAATTCACCCCTCCACTTT. Translated: CASSLAANSNSPLHF.

This clone has more than one count but fewer than ten. The J gene is TRBJ1-5, the V gene TRBV28; D perhaps matches TRBD1 (6 bases). The CDR3 extends over 15 amino acids. V shed 8 bases and J shed 5 bases, with 19 bases lying between them. Germline V lookup: CDR1 MDHEN, CDR2 SYDVKM. CDR3 loop: CASSWGGLRDQPQHF. The CDR3 DNA is TGTGCCAGCTCCTGGGGGGGGCTGCGCGATCAGCCCCAGCATTTT.

This clone turned up a few times. The V gene is TRBV2, the J gene TRBJ1-2; possible D gene TRBD1, 6 bases. Germline V lookup: CDR1 SNHLY, CDR2 FYNNEI. This CDR3 comprises 18 residues. The V and J ends lost 0 bases and 4 bases respectively, with 21 bases between them. The DNA of the CDR3 is TGTGCCAGCAGTGAAGCAGCGGTAGGCTCGGGGGGCCTCTATGGCTACACCTTC. Protein product: CASSEAAVGSGGLYGYTF.

This clone was detected only once. This chain joins TRBV7-2 and TRBJ1-5; D remains ambiguous. CDR1 is SGHTA and CDR2 is FQGNSA in the germline V gene. With 1 base removed from V and 4 bases from J, the gap between germline ends came to 11 bases. CDR3 length equals 15 residues. The CDR3 spells CASSLGHQINQPQHF. CDR3 nucleotides: TGTGCCAGCAGCTTAGGTCACCAGATAAATCAGCCCCAGCATTTT.

The chain couples TRBV4-3 to TRBJ2-3; 8 bases align to TRBD2. This CDR3 region has 14 residues. Germline assignment: CDR1 LGHNA and CDR2 YSLEER. J was trimmed by 6 bases and V by 6 bases; bases with no gene match: 8. CDR3 bases: TGCGCCAGCAGTACCAGCGGGGGCCGGGATACGCAGTATTTT. This sequence encodes CASSTSGGRDTQYF.

The CDR3 DNA is TGTGCCAGCAGCCAGCCGGGACAGGGGGGGAACGAGCAGTACTTC. The encoded protein is CASSQPGQGGNEQYF. The V gene is TRBV4-2, the J gene TRBJ2-7, with TRBD1 matching over 11 bases. This CDR3 has 15 amino acids. Germline V gene sequence: CDR1 LGHNA, CDR2 YNFKEQ. V shed 3 bases and J 5 bases; nucleotides not matched to a gene: 6.

The chain links TRBV5-1 to TRBJ1-2; TRBD1 matches 10 bases. Germline lookup yields CDR1 SGHRS and CDR2 YFSETQ. Trimming cost V 3 bases and J 4 bases; bases outside gene matches: 6. CDR3 length equals 15 residues. This chain's CDR3 is CASSSGTGVAYGYTF. Written as DNA, the CDR3 is TGCGCCAGCAGCTCGGGGACAGGGGTGGCCTATGGCTACACCTTC.

V is TRBV6-1 and J is TRBJ1-4, with a possible D match to TRBD1 (5 bases). V was pared by 3 bases and J by 6 bases, with 11 bases between. Per germline, CDR1 MNHNS and CDR2 SASEGT. The CDR3 is made up of 14 amino acids. In nucleotides, the CDR3 is TGTGCCAGCAGTGAGGGGGGTTCTGATGAAAAACTGTTTTTT. Protein: CASSEGGSDEKLFF.

The chain has TRBV28 and TRBJ2-1, with TRBD2 matching 7 bases. This CDR3 contains 14 residues. V shed 5 bases, J shed 4 bases, and the junction held 5 bases outside the gene matches. Germline CDR1 and CDR2: MDHEN and SYDVKM. CDR3 in amino acids: CASSLAAHYNEQFF. CDR3 bases: TGTGCCAGCAGTCTAGCGGCCCATTACAATGAGCAGTTCTTC.

The V and J genes are TRBV19 and TRBJ2-7, with TRBD1 identical over 7 bases. The CDR3 runs to 16 residues. After removal of 3 bases from V and 6 bases from J, the junction contained 14 bases not matched to a gene. Germline V gene data show CDR1 as LNHDA and CDR2 as SQIVND (reference sequence). The CDR3 region has the DNA TGTGCCAGTAGTATGGCCGTAGGACAGGAGCGGCGCGAGCAGTACTTC. Protein sequence: CASSMAVGQERREQYF.

The V gene is TRBV5-1, the J gene TRBJ2-7; the match to TRBD2 covers 12 bases. Germline assignment: CDR1 SGHRS and CDR2 YFSETQ. Losses at the gene ends were 4 bases for V and 2 bases for J; bases not matched to a gene: 13. The CDR3 is 18 amino acids. As DNA, the CDR3 is TGCGCCAGCAGCCTCGGGCTAGCGGGGGGGCTGGTAACCTACGAGCAGTACTTC. The encoded protein is CASSLGLAGGLVTYEQYF.

V usage is TRBV6-1 and J usage is TRBJ2-7; the match to TRBD2 covers 11 bases. The CDR3 runs 15 residues. Unmatched junction bases numbered 5, after V lost 6 bases and J lost 1 base. Per germline, CDR1 MNHNS and CDR2 SASEGT. This CDR3 reads CASRVRLAGSYEQYF. The DNA for the CDR3 is TGTGCCAGCAGGGTAAGACTAGCGGGATCCTACGAGCAGTACTTC.

This sequence joins TRBV29-1 and TRBJ2-3; D uncertain. Germline V CDR1 and CDR2: SQVTM, ANQGSEA. Trimming took 1 base from V and 2 from J, leaving 7 bases between them. The CDR3 totals 13 residues. The DNA for the CDR3 is TGCAGCGTTGAAGCTCGGCTCACAGATACGCAGTATTTT. The encoded protein is CSVEARLTDTQYF.

V and J are TRBV9 and TRBJ2-2; D is ambiguous. The germline gives CDR1 SGDLS, CDR2 YYNGEE. This CDR3 is 16 amino acids long. V lost 1 base and J 0 bases, leaving 10 bases between the germline ends. CDR3 in DNA: TGTGCCAGCAGCGTATCTGCAGGTCCGAACACCGGGGAGCTGTTTTTT. Translated: CASSVSAGPNTGELFF.

The V gene is TRBV5-1, the J gene TRBJ2-1; 8 bases agree with TRBD1. Germline values: CDR1 SGHRS, CDR2 YFSETQ. The CDR3 is 15 amino acids. The ends lost 4 bases at V and 8 bases at J; junction bases unmatched: 11. The CDR3 is CASSPPVQGGDEQFF. The CDR3 nucleotides are TGCGCCAGCAGCCCCCCGGTACAGGGGGGCGATGAGCAGTTCTTC.